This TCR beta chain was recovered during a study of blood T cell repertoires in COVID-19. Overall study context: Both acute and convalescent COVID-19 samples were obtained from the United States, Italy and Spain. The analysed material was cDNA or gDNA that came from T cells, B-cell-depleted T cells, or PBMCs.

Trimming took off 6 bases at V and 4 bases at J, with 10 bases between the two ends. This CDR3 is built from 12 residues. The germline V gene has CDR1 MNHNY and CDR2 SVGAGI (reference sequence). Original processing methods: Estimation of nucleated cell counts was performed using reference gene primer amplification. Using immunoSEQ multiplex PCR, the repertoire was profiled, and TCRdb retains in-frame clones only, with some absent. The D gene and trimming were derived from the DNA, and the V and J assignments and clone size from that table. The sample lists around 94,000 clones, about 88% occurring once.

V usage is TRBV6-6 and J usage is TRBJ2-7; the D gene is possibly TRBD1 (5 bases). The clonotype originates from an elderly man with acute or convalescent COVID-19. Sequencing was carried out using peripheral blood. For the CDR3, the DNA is TGTGCCAGCAGGGATCAGGGATACGAGCAGTACTTC. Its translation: CASRDQGYEQYF.